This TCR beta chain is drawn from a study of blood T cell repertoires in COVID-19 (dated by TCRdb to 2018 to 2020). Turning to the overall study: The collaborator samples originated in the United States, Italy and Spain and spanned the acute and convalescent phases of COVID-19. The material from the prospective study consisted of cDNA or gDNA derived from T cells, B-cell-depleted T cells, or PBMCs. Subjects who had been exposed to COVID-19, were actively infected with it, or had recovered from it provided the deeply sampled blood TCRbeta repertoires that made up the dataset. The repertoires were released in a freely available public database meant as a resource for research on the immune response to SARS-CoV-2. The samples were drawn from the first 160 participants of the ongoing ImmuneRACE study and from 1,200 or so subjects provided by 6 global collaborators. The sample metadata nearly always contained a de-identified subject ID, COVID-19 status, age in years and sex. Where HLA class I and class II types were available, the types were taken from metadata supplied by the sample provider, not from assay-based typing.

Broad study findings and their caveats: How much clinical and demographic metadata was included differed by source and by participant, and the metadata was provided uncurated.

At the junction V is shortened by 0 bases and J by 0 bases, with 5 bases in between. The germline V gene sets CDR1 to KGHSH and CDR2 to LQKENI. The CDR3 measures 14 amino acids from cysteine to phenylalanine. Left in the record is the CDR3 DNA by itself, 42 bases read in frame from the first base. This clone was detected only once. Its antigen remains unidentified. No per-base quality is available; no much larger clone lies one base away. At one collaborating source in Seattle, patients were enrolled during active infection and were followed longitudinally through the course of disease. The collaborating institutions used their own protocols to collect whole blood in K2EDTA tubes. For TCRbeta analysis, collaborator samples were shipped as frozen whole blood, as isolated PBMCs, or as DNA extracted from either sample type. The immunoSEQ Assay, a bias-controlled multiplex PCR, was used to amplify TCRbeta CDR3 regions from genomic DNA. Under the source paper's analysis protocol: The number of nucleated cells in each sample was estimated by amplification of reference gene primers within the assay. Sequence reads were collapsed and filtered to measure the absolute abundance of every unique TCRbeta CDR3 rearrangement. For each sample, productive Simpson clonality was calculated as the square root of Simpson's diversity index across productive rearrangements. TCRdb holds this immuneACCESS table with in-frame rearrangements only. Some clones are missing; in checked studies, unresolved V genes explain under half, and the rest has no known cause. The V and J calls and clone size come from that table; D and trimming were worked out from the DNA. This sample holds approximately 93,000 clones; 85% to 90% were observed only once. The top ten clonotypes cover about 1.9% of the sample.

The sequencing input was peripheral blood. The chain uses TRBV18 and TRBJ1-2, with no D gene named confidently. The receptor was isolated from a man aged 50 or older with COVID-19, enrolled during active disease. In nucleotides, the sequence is TGTGCCAGCTCACCACCTCAAACTAACTATGGCTACACCTTC. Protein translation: CASSPPQTNYGYTF.